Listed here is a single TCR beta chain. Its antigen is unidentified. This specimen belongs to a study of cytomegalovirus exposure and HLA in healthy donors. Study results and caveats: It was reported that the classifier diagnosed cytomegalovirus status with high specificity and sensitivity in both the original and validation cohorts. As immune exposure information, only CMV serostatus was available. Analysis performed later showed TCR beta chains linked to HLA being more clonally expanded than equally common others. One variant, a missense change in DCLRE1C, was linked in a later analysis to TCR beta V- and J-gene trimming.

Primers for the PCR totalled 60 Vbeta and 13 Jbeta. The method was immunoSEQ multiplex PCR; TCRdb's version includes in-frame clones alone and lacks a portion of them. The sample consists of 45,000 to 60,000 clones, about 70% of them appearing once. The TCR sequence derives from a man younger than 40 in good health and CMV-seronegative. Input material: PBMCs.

CDR3 sequence: CASSESGRGSTEAFF. The CDR3 nucleotides are TGTGCCAGCAGTGAATCCGGCAGGGGGTCTACTGAAGCTTTCTTT. The chain has TRBV25-1 and TRBJ1-1; the match to TRBD1 covers 7 bases. V shed 1 base, J shed 5 bases, and the junction held 7 bases outside the gene matches. Germline V gene data show CDR1 as MGHDK and CDR2 as SYGVNS. The CDR3 sequence is 15 residues long.